This T cell receptor (beta chain) came from a study of blood T cell repertoires in COVID-19. Study overall: From T cells, B-cell-depleted T cells, or PBMCs came the material, which was cDNA or gDNA.

V lost 2 bases and J lost 2, with 12 bases in between. The CDR3 runs 16 residues. Germline V gives CDR1 LGHDT, CDR2 YNNKEL (reference sequence). The age range of participants was 18 to 89 years, with residence in roughly 25 US areas. Original handling: Reference gene primer amplification gave estimated nucleated cell counts. Only in-frame clones appear in the TCRdb table, and some are missing; sequencing was by immunoSEQ multiplex PCR. V and J calls and clone size are those listed in that table; D and trimming were worked out from the DNA. The table records fewer than 450,000 clones, more than 75% of them present only once.

Sample: PBMCs or T cells enriched from blood (not recorded which). This receptor was identified in a woman between 18 and 29 years old who had recovered from COVID-19. The rearrangement links TRBV3-1 (or the pseudogene TRBV3-2) to TRBJ2-2; TRBD1 might be the D (6 bases). The CDR3: CASSQWTAINTGELFF. CDR3 DNA: TGTGCCAGCAGCCAATGGACAGCCATAAACACCGGGGAGCTGTTTTTT.